This T cell receptor beta chain was retrieved from a study of blood T cell repertoires in COVID-19 (dated by TCRdb to 2018 to 2021). About the full investigation: Collaborator samples came from the United States, Italy and Spain and covered acute and convalescent phases of COVID-19. The prospective study material was composed of cDNA or gDNA derived from T cells, B-cell-depleted T cells, or PBMCs. The dataset comprised deeply sampled blood TCRbeta repertoires from subjects exposed to, actively infected with, or recovered from COVID-19. The repertoires were released in a freely available public database intended as a resource for research on the immune response to SARS-CoV-2. Samples were obtained from the ongoing ImmuneRACE study (first 160 participants) and from approximately 1,200 subjects provided by 6 global collaborators. Sample metadata almost always included a de-identified subject ID, COVID-19 status, age in years and sex. Where available, HLA class I and class II types were taken from metadata supplied by the sample provider and were not determined by assay-based typing.

TCRbeta CDR3 regions were amplified from genomic DNA using the immunoSEQ Assay, a bias-controlled multiplex PCR. Processing in the source paper ran as follows. The number of nucleated cells in each sample was estimated from the amplification of reference gene primers within the assay. Sequence reads were collapsed and filtered to measure the absolute abundance of every unique TCRbeta CDR3 rearrangement. Productive Simpson clonality was computed per sample as the square root of Simpson's diversity index over productive rearrangements. The table was pulled from immuneACCESS by TCRdb, which kept in-frame rearrangements only. Such tables lose some clones; where checked, under half of the loss comes from unresolved V genes, and the rest has no known cause. V and J calls and clone size come straight from that table; D and trimming were deduced from the DNA. The sample table contains 35,000 to 40,000 clones; only one count was recorded for 78% of them. Of the sample, over 15% falls within the top ten clones.

Each collaborating institution followed its own protocols to collect whole blood in K2EDTA tubes. For TCRbeta analysis, collaborator samples were shipped as frozen whole blood, as isolated PBMCs, or as DNA extracted from either sample type. V loses 5 bases at its end and J loses 0 bases; junction bases beyond the gene matches: 8. CDR1 and CDR2 were assigned from the germline V gene as SGHTA and FQGNSA. The CDR3 holds 17 amino acids from the cysteine to the phenylalanine. Only the CDR3 portion is preserved as DNA: 51 bases, with reading frame beginning at the first base. About this clone: Its antigen remains undetermined. Base qualities are not recorded, but no much larger clone differs from it by a single base.

Overall results and qualifications from the work: The quantity of clinical and demographic metadata differed by source and by participant and was supplied without curation.

The clonotype was recovered from a man aged 70 or older with acute or convalescent COVID-19. Sequencing used peripheral blood. The chain joins TRBV7-2 to TRBJ1-4; TRBD1 aligns with 8 central bases. The CDR3 sequence is CASSRKWDRTTNEKLFF. In nucleotide form, the sequence is TGTGCCAGCAGCCGGAAATGGGACAGGACAACTAATGAAAAACTGTTTTTT.